The 10 T cell receptor beta chains below come from one sample, sequenced in a study of T cell responses to AZD1222 COVID-19 vaccine. The method was immunoSEQ multiplex PCR; TCRdb's version includes in-frame clones alone and lacks a portion of them. The sample has fewer than 150,000 clones; 87% are singletons. Specimen: peripheral blood, collected on day 0 of AZD1222 vaccination. All receptors derive from an adult in good health.

The genes are TRBV5-1 and TRBJ1-6, with D possibly matching TRBD1 (5 bases). The CDR3 is made up of 16 amino acids. Deletions cut 4 bases from V and 7 bases from J, with 18 bases between. CDR1 is SGHRS and CDR2 is YFSETQ in the germline V gene. The CDR3 reads CASSLGEGDTNSPLHF. CDR3 nucleotide sequence: TGCGCCAGCAGCCTGGGGGAGGGAGACACGAATTCACCCCTCCACTTT.

The V gene is TRBV28, the J gene TRBJ1-5, with D possibly being TRBD1 (6 bases). From germline, CDR1 is MDHEN and CDR2 SYDVKM. Between the trimmed V and J ends, which lost 4 bases and 3 bases, there was a span of 16 bases. The CDR3 is made up of 16 amino acids. The CDR3 region has the DNA TGTGCCAGCAGTTCCCCCGCCAGGGGCTTCAATCAGCCCCAGCATTTT. This gives the protein CASSSPARGFNQPQHF. Based on the CDR3 plus reference TRBV28 and TRBJ1-5, the full variable domain is DVKVTQSSRYLVKRTGEKVFLECVQDMDHENMFWYRQDPGLGLRLIYFSYDVKMKEKGDIPEGYSVSREKKERFSLILESASTNQTSMYLCASSSPARGFNQPQHFGDGTRLSIL.

This sequence joins TRBV24-1 and TRBJ1-2; D is ambiguous. This CDR3 spans 12 amino acids. The V end was cut by 3 bases, the J end by 8 bases, with 9 bases between. Germline CDR1 is KGHDR and CDR2 is SFDVKD. The CDR3 spells CATSDTSRGYTF. The CDR3 DNA reads TGTGCCACCAGTGATACAAGCAGGGGCTACACCTTC.

The V and J genes are TRBV5-1 and TRBJ2-7; D may be TRBD1 (6 bases). Trimming removed 0 bases from V and 3 bases from J, with 10 bases in between. The CDR3 consists of 14 residues. Per the germline V gene, CDR1 is SGHRS and CDR2 is YFSETQ. CDR3 residues: CASSLGDTLYEQYF. The CDR3 DNA sequence: TGCGCCAGCAGCTTGGGGGACACCCTCTACGAGCAGTACTTC.

The count of this clone is one. J is TRBJ1-3 and V is TRBV3-1 (or the pseudogene TRBV3-2); D is ambiguous. The V end lost 5 bases, the J end lost 4 bases, and 15 bases lay between the germline ends. The CDR3 sequence is 15 residues long. Germline V lookup: CDR1 LGHDT, CDR2 YNNKEL (reference sequence). CDR3 amino acids: CASSDISGSGNTIYF. The CDR3 DNA sequence: TGTGCCAGCAGCGATATATCCGGGTCGGGAAACACCATATATTTT.

Concerning this clone itself: At the DNA level, this CDR3 is encoded by other sequences in the same sample as well. The chain has TRBV28 and TRBJ1-3; the D is unclear. With 4 bases removed from V and 2 bases from J, the gap between germline ends came to 3 bases. This CDR3 contains 12 residues. The germline V gene has CDR1 MDHEN and CDR2 SYDVKM. The CDR3 bases are TGTGCCAGCAGTTCTGCTGGAAACACCATATATTTT. Translating it yields CASSSAGNTIYF.

The rearrangement joins TRBV5-4 to TRBJ1-4, with a weak D call TRBD1 (5 bases). The germline V and J ends were trimmed by 0 bases and 8 bases, with 8 bases remaining between them. CDR1 SGHNT and CDR2 YYREEE come from the germline V gene (reference sequence). This CDR3 is 13 amino acids long. CDR3 in amino acids: CASSLDPGEKLFF. CDR3 DNA sequence: TGTGCCAGCAGCTTGGATCCAGGGGAAAAACTGTTTTTT.

The chain employs TRBV9 and TRBJ2-3; no clear D. This CDR3 is built from 16 residues. Germline CDR1 SGDLS, CDR2 YYNGEE. V lost 3 bases and J 2 bases, leaving 16 bases between the germline ends. The CDR3: CASSGFIASDTDTQYF. The CDR3 DNA reads as TGTGCCAGCAGCGGCTTCATAGCATCCGACACAGATACGCAGTATTTT.

V usage is TRBV28 and J usage is TRBJ1-5, with D uncertain. Germline-derived CDR1 and CDR2 are MDHEN and SYDVKM. This CDR3 has 14 residues. Trimming removed 9 bases from V and 0 bases from J, with 12 bases in between. This CDR3 reads CASCFQDSNQPQHF. CDR3 DNA sequence: TGTGCCAGTTGCTTTCAGGATAGCAATCAGCCCCAGCATTTT.

This clone has only a few counts. The chain has TRBV5-8 and TRBJ1-6, with D hard to call. Trimming took off 0 bases at V and 10 bases at J, with 11 bases between the two ends. CDR1 SGHTS and CDR2 YDEGEE come from the germline V gene. CDR3 size: 14 residues. In DNA form, the CDR3 reads TGTGCCAGCAGCTTGGGGGGAGGGAAATCACCCCTCCACTTT. Its protein is CASSLGGGKSPLHF.